This TCR beta chain originates from a study of CD4 T cells in relation to SARS-CoV-2 and coronaviruses. Notes on the study in general: About 65% of donors had memory CD4+ clonotypes crossrecognizing SARS-CoV-2 and common cold coronavirus spike. This crossreactivity analysis covered spike protein alone, no other viral proteins.

The germline V and J ends were trimmed by 7 bases and 6 bases, with 14 bases remaining between them. Germline CDR1 is SNHLY and CDR2 is FYNNEI. The length of the CDR3 is 13 residues. Survey-level TCR-beta sequencing used DNA from CEF-cultured naive and memory CD4+ T cells. Profiling relied on immunoSEQ multiplex PCR, and the TCRdb table lists in-frame clones only, not all of them. The sample lists approximately 36,000 clones, roughly 80% occurring once. Notes on this clone: Its antigen is as yet unknown.

The rearrangement links TRBV2 to TRBJ2-3; D could derive from TRBD1 or TRBD2 (5 bases each). The material sequenced was naive CD4+ T cells from PBMCs, cultured in vitro. Subset described: naive CD4+ T cells isolated by negative enrichment. The source is an adult with COVID-19. The CDR3 reads CASKGTYWDTQYF. CDR3 DNA: TGTGCCAGCAAAGGGACCTATTGGGATACGCAGTATTTT.